The clone carrying this T cell receptor (beta chain) was recorded a few times. The antigen remains unidentified. Sorting gave populations that all exceeded 95% purity. The sample comes from a study of beta chain features in type 1 diabetes. Study overall: Summed over all samples, the examined sorted cells came to roughly 110,000,000.

Study conclusions and caveats: Researchers cautioned that cDNA sequencing could over-represent cells with high TCR expression. Fewer insertions but more deletions were seen at VDJ junctions in type 1 diabetes patients. TCRB CDR3s from Type 1 diabetes patients were moderately but significantly shorter in all four CD4+ subsets.

Expressed TCRB transcripts were sequenced because the isolated RNA had all been reverse transcribed beforehand. Here immunoSEQ multiplex PCR was the method, and the copy in TCRdb shows in-frame clones only, minus some. The table records 300,000 to 350,000 clones, about 14% of them present only once. This CDR3 spans 15 amino acids. Germline values: CDR1 SGHRS, CDR2 YFSETQ. The V and J ends lost 4 bases and 7 bases respectively, with 17 bases between them. Sequenced input: naive CD4+ T cells from blood. This sequence was found in a woman between 18 and 29 years old with type 1 diabetes. The V and J genes are TRBV5-1 and TRBJ2-2, with a weak D call TRBD2 (5 bases). CDR3 sequence: CASSRVRGTGGELFF. The CDR3 nucleotides are TGCGCCAGCAGCCGAGTACGGGGAACCGGCGGGGAGCTGTTTTTT.